This TCR beta chain is drawn from a study of T cell changes during pregnancy in multiple sclerosis. The germline gives CDR1 SGHRS, CDR2 YFSETQ. V lost 3 bases to trimming and J lost 5 bases; unmatched junction nucleotides: 4. The CDR3 extends over 14 amino acids. Here immunoSEQ multiplex PCR was the method, and the copy in TCRdb shows in-frame clones only, minus some. The sample holds roughly 99,000 clones, about 90% seen once. The sample here was peripheral blood, taken in the third trimester of pregnancy. The clonotype originates from a female donor in good health, enrolled as a control in a pregnancy study. The V and J genes are TRBV5-1 and TRBJ2-4, with 8 nucleotides matching TRBD2. The CDR3 DNA follows: TGCGCCAGCAGCTCAGGACTAGCTGAAAACATTCAGTACTTC. This encodes CASSSGLAENIQYF.